This note documents a single T cell receptor (beta chain) sequence. The antigen is undetermined. In TCRdb, the reads were re-called with MiXCR into one record per CDR3 protein. The table lists around 78,000 distinct CDR3 sequences, 20% to 30% of them singletons. The CDR3 totals 15 residues. CDR1 is SGHTA and CDR2 is FQGNSA in the germline V gene. Between the trimmed V and J ends, which lost 1 base and 2 bases, there was a span of 10 bases. The sample comes from a study of T cell repertoires in cytomegalovirus infection. About the study: CMV infection plus the matching HLA type was flagged by public TCR beta signatures.

Study-wide results and limits: Cumulated frequencies of public TCR beta families served to identify carriers of CMV plus the relevant HLA. Across the ex vivo response, the dominant clonotypes were HLA-C-restricted CMV-specific TCR beta clonotypes.

This clonotype was obtained from a human donor in good health (CMV status not recorded). Some clones in this sample may be carry-over from other donors' samples. This chain connects TRBV7-2 to TRBJ2-3, with D possibly matching TRBD1 (6 bases). The sequenced sample was CD8+ T cells from cultured PBMCs, obtained from culture after CMV antigen stimulation. CDR3 DNA sequence: TGTGCCAGCAGCTTAGGCCAGGGGATCACAGATACGCAGTATTTT. It yields the protein CASSLGQGITDTQYF.